These 10 T cell receptor beta chains were sequenced from one sample in a study of cytomegalovirus exposure and HLA in healthy donors. This table comes from immunoSEQ multiplex PCR, and its TCRdb copy is limited to in-frame clones, with some not included. The sample includes approximately 200,000 clones, roughly three quarters seen only once; the top ten take 1% to 1.5%. The sequenced material came from PBMCs. These receptors originate from a woman in her 30s in good health and CMV-seronegative.

CDR3 amino acids: CASSPRGGHTGELFF. Written as DNA, the CDR3 is TGCGCCAGCAGCCCCCGGGGGGGGCACACCGGGGAGCTGTTTTTT. The V gene is TRBV5-1, the J gene TRBJ2-2; 8 nucleotides line up with TRBD2. The CDR3 has 15 amino acids. Germline V gene data show CDR1 as SGHRS and CDR2 as YFSETQ. V lost 4 bases, J lost 3 bases, and 5 bases stayed unmatched.

The rearrangement joins TRBV19 to TRBJ2-7, with TRBD2 matching 11 bases. CDR3 length equals 16 residues. V shed 5 bases and J 3 bases; nucleotides not matched to a gene: 9. The germline V gene has CDR1 LNHDA and CDR2 SQIVND (reference sequence). The CDR3 loop reads CASSALLAGDLYEQYF. CDR3 coding DNA: TGTGCCAGTAGTGCCCTACTAGCGGGGGACCTCTACGAGCAGTACTTC. Using reference TRBV19 and TRBJ2-7 for the parts outside the CDR3, the full variable domain is DGGITQSPKYLFRKEGQNVTLSCEQNLNHDAMYWYRQDPGQGLRLIYYSQIVNDFQKGDIAEGYSVSREKKESFPLTVTSAQKNPTAFYLCASSALLAGDLYEQYFGPGTRLTVT.

Details on this clone: The same CDR3 arises from other DNA sequences in this sample as well. V is TRBV18 and J is TRBJ2-3, with D possibly being TRBD1 (6 bases). Per the germline V gene, CDR1 is KGHSH and CDR2 is LQKENI. The CDR3 has 15 residues. Trimming removed 6 bases at V and 1 base at J, with 14 bases between. The CDR3 is CASSPPQGRTDTQYF. The CDR3 DNA follows: TGTGCCAGCTCCCCTCCTCAGGGGCGCACAGATACGCAGTATTTT.

This chain joins TRBV5-1 and TRBJ1-4; D gene unclear. CDR1 and CDR2 from the germline V gene are SGHRS and YFSETQ. Trimming pared 2 bases from V and 8 bases from J, leaving 10 bases between. The CDR3 sequence is 13 residues long. The DNA of the CDR3 is TGCGCCAGCAGCTTATCGTCGGGGGAAAAACTGTTTTTT. It translates to CASSLSSGEKLFF. Combining the CDR3 with reference TRBV5-1 and TRBJ1-4 gives the whole variable domain KAGVTQTPRYLIKTRGQQVTLSCSPISGHRSVSWYQQTPGQGLQFLFEYFSETQRNKGNFPGRFSGRQFSNSRSEMNVSTLELGDSALYLCASSLSSGEKLFFGSGTQLSVL.

The DNA for the CDR3 is TGTGCCTGGAACGGGGAGGGATCGGATACGCAGTATTTT. It yields the protein CAWNGEGSDTQYF. The chain couples TRBV30 to TRBJ2-3; the match to TRBD2 covers 7 bases. From germline, CDR1 is GTSNPN and CDR2 SVGIG (reference sequence). The CDR3 length is 13 residues. J gave up 6 bases and V 4 bases, and 7 bases lay outside the gene matches.

V usage is TRBV6-5 and J usage is TRBJ2-3, with TRBD2 matching over 9 bases. The CDR3 has 15 amino acids. V was clipped by 6 bases and J by 5 bases; unmatched bases: 9. Germline assignment: CDR1 MNHEY and CDR2 SVGAGI. CDR3 amino acids: CASSPGGLARDTQYF. CDR3 nucleotide sequence: TGTGCCAGCAGCCCTGGGGGACTAGCTAGAGATACGCAGTATTTT.

The CDR3 protein is CASSPIPGGAEAFF. The DNA of the CDR3 is TGTGCCAGCTCACCAATTCCAGGGGGAGCTGAAGCTTTCTTT. The chain joins TRBV18 to TRBJ1-1; the match to TRBD1 covers 7 bases. V dropped 2 bases and J dropped 6; count of bases not matched to a gene: 6. The CDR3 loop spans 14 amino acids. Per germline, CDR1 KGHSH and CDR2 LQKENI.

There are a few counts of this clone. The chain uses TRBV19 and TRBJ2-2, with a tentative D call TRBD1 (6 bases). The CDR3 is 15 residues long. From germline, CDR1 is LNHDA and CDR2 SQIVND (reference sequence). Trimming removed 5 bases at V and 4 bases at J, with 14 bases between. CDR3 sequence reads: CASSSPGQLTGELFF. The DNA of the CDR3 is TGTGCCAGTAGTTCCCCGGGACAACTCACCGGGGAGCTGTTTTTT.

This sequence joins TRBV5-6 and TRBJ2-5, with TRBD1 identical over 7 bases. CDR3 length: 17 amino acids. Germline trimming cut 4 bases from V and 2 bases from J; bases unmatched to any gene: 14. Per the germline V gene, CDR1 is SGHDT and CDR2 is YYEEEE. The CDR3 region is CASSLNMGQLGQETQYF. The CDR3, as DNA: TGTGCCAGCAGCCTGAACATGGGACAGCTGGGGCAAGAGACCCAGTACTTC.

V and J are TRBV28 and TRBJ2-7, with D possibly being TRBD2 (6 bases). The V gene lost 8 bases and the J gene lost 3 bases, with 11 bases spanning the gap. The CDR3 loop spans 12 amino acids. Germline V CDR1 and CDR2: MDHEN, SYDVKM. The CDR3 loop reads CASGGVGYEQYF. The CDR3 nucleotides are TGTGCCAGCGGAGGGGTCGGCTACGAGCAGTACTTC.